This TCR beta chain was recorded in a study of radiation and T cells in renal cell carcinoma. About the research overall: Nephrectomy followed 15 Gy stereotactic body radiation by 4 weeks.

The CDR3 sequence is 13 residues long. Germline CDR1 reads MNHNS; CDR2 reads SASEGT. V lost 2 bases and J lost 12, with 14 bases in between. Note on this clone: No antigen is known for it.

Time point denoted: blood 2 weeks post-SBRT. Treatment noted: 15 Gy SBRT to primary tumor, nephrectomy 4 weeks later. The patient's renal cell carcinoma had clear cell pathology. Only in-frame clones appear in the TCRdb table, and some are missing; sequencing was by immunoSEQ multiplex PCR. The sample includes 60,000 to 80,000 clones, roughly 82% of them seen just once. Notes on the study in general: In blood, top tumor clones expanded by 2 weeks, shrinking by 4.

The sequences come from blood, collected from a patient whose treatment included radiotherapy and nephrectomy. This TCR derives from a man aged 60-69 years with renal cell carcinoma. The chain employs TRBV6-1 and TRBJ2-1; TRBD2 is a possible D gene (5 bases). The CDR3, as DNA: TGTGCCAGCAGTGAAAATGGCGGGTTACGGCAGTTCTTC. Protein sequence: CASSENGGLRQFF.